This T cell receptor (beta chain) was sequenced for a study of T cells in Graves' hyperthyroidism and ophthalmopathy. Authors of the study amplified TCR beta CDR3 regions from RNA transcripts. First-round RT-PCR with HTBI primers amplified the TCR CDR3 region. TCRdb ran MiXCR on the multiplex PCR reads and lists one entry per CDR3 protein. This table holds roughly 38,000 distinct CDR3 sequences, roughly 49% found once. In its sample, this clonotype was seen many times. Antigen specificity is unknown. General study findings and limits: Model-based prediction identified ophthalmopathy a median 6.5 months prior to its onset.

The CDR3 spans 15 residues. V trimming: 9 bases; J trimming: 2 bases; junction bases outside the gene matches: 8. Germline CDR1 MNHNS, CDR2 SASEGT. The clonotype comes from a woman aged 45-59 years with Graves' hyperthyroidism that later progressed to Graves' ophthalmopathy. The sample consisted of blood. This sequence joins TRBV6-1 and TRBJ1-3, with 9 bases aligning to TRBD1. The CDR3 reads CASQGQGGTGNTIYF. The DNA of the CDR3 is TGTGCCAGTCAGGGACAGGGAGGCACTGGAAACACCATATATTTT.